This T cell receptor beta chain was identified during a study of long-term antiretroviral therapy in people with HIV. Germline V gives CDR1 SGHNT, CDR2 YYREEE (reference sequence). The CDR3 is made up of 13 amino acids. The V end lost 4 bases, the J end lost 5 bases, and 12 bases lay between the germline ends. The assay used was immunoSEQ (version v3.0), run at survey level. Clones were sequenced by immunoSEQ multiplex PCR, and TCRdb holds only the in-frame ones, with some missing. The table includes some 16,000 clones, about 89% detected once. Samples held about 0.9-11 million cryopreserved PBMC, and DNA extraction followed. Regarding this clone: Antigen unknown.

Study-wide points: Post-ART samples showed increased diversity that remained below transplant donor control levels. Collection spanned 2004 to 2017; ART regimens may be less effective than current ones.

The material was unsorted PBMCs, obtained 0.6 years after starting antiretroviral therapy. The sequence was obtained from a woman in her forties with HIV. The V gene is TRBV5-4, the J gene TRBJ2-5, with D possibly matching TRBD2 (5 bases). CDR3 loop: CASSPTTVETQYF. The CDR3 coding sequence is TGTGCCAGCAGCCCGACTACCGTGGAGACCCAGTACTTC.